Given below is one T cell receptor (beta chain) in context. Its recognized antigen is unknown. No much larger clonotype is one base removed from it; base qualities were not supplied. These data are taken from a study of vaccination and CD4 T cells after COVID-19 (dated 2022 in TCRdb). Regarding the research as a whole: Convalescent patients had a positive SARS-CoV-2 result on nasal swab PCR, and of these patients, about ten had mild disease and one had severe disease. The cultures were stimulated with overlapping spike peptide pools from SARS-CoV-2 and from the common cold coronaviruses HCoV-NL63, HCoV-OC43 and HCoV-229E. The convalescent cohort comprised six males and four females, including two Hispanic individuals, seven Caucasians, two Asians and one multiracial person. The spike-specific CD4+ TCR repertoire was compared before and after mRNA vaccination in approximately ten COVID-19 convalescent patients and a few infection-naive healthy vaccine recipients. Two doses of either the Pfizer-BioNTech BNT162b2 vaccine (n=8) or the Moderna mRNA-1273 vaccine (n=2) were administered to participants. Post-COVID blood samples from convalescent patients were collected a median of about 100 days after diagnosis, with a range of roughly 35 to 170 days. Control cultures used a CEFX viral epitope pool as positive control, an HIV-1 Nef peptide pool as negative control, or no peptide. Post-vaccine blood samples were taken a median of about 72 days after the second vaccine dose, with a range of 14 to 241 days. The paper as a whole reports these results and caveats: The study included relatively few convalescent patients and did not analyze early timepoints after natural infection. In convalescent patients, a median around 83% of post-vaccine SARS-CoV-2-reactive clones were detected only after vaccination, and vaccine-specific priming was suggested by this finding. Of the vaccine-specific clones in convalescent patients, 304 of 307, or nearly all, reacted only to SARS-CoV-2 spike and did not cross-react with common cold coronaviruses. Although the median number of SARS-CoV-2-reactive clonotypes went up from roughly 22 after infection to some 38 after vaccination, the increase was not significant.

Libraries were constructed by PCR. TCR sequencing of DNA from cultured CD4+ T cells used the Oncomine TCR Beta short-read assay at the Johns Hopkins FTIC core. Genomic DNA was extracted from the cultured CD4+ T cells with the QIAamp micro DNA kit. The Oncomine TCR Beta libraries from cultured CD4+ T cells were pooled using unique dual indexes and then sequenced on an Illumina iSeq 100. Per the source publication's procedure: Non-productive sequences were removed, and CDR3s that did not start with C, did not end with F or W, or were shorter than 7 amino acids were discarded. Antigen-specific clonotypes were identified with the MANAFEST web application by comparing peptide-stimulated wells with reference and other culture wells. For a clone to be called positive, the clone needed an FDR below 0.05, an odds ratio above 5, and a productive frequency above 0.1% in at least two of three replicate wells. A clonotype was classed as cross-reactive if the clonotype showed significant expansion both in SARS-CoV-2 spike wells and in at least one common cold coronavirus spike condition. Using R version 3.6.1, CDR3 homology was evaluated through Levenshtein distances (stringdist) along with unrooted phylogenetic trees (ape). The public reads were quality trimmed at Q25 with fastp and then assembled into clones with MiXCR by TCRdb, keeping productive beta chains. Identical CDR3 proteins give one entry, which carries the most common genes and DNA. The V and J calls reflect TCRdb's pipeline rather than the authors' work. The table for this sample lists some 12,000 distinct CDR3 sequences; 55% to 75% of them were counted only once. The ten largest make up 8.7% of the sample.

CDR1 and CDR2 are read off the germline V gene as SGHTA and FQGTGA. The CDR3 starts with the cysteine, ends with the phenylalanine, and has 16 residues. Only the CDR3 portion is preserved as DNA: 48 bases, with reading frame beginning at the first base. V is pared back by 0 bases and J by 1 base, with 10 bases lying between the germline termini. The treatment or condition label here, explained by the study, means: roughly ten-day PBMC culture with coronavirus spike peptide pools or control peptides (ViraFEST assay). The ViraFEST assay was used in the study, in which antigen-specific T cells were expanded with peptide pools and expanded clonotypes were subsequently identified by TCR sequencing. The positive SARS-CoV-2 PCR tests of the convalescent patients were dated from March to December 2020, before the Alpha, Beta and Delta variants emerged in the United States. Each well held around 2.1 million PBMCs cultured with around 10 ug/ml peptide pools in IMDM containing 5% human AB serum and 10 IU/ml IL-2. Half of the culture medium was replaced with fresh IL-2-containing medium on days 3 and 7. CD4+ T cells were isolated after approximately 10 days of culture through negative selection using the EasySep CD4+ T cell isolation kit. PBMCs were separated from whole blood using Ficoll-Paque Plus gradient centrifugation and then either used fresh or cryopreserved at -140C. Each culture condition was generally run in triplicate wells.

This receptor was taken from a human donor who had recovered from COVID-19. The rearranged segments are TRBV7-3 and TRBJ2-1; no D segment can be confidently identified. The input for sequencing was CD4+ T cells from blood, cultured in vitro, taken before SARS-CoV-2 vaccination. CDR3 reads: CASSLTAVGSYNEQFF. The DNA sequence reads TGTGCCAGCAGCTTAACGGCCGTAGGTTCCTACAATGAGCAGTTCTTC.